Listed here are 14 T cell receptor beta chains from one sample, sequenced in a study of T-cell reconstitution after alpha-beta-depleted transplantation in children. Construction of the TCRbeta library involved unique molecular identifiers. In TCRdb, the PCR reads were re-called with MiXCR into one record per CDR3 protein. The repertoire holds hundreds of thousands of distinct CDR3 sequences, approximately 17% seen once, with 1.1% in the top ten. The material was PBMCs from the stem cell graft donor, obtained from the stem cell graft. These receptors all come from a human donor who donated a stem cell graft to a child with acute myeloid leukemia.

This clonotype was detected ten times or more. The chain links TRBV15 to TRBJ2-1; unclear D gene. Germline V gives CDR1 LNHNV, CDR2 YYDKDF (reference sequence). Trimming left V 8 bases short and J 13 bases short, with 9 bases between. The CDR3 sequence is 9 residues long. The CDR3 region is CATGRPQFF. The CDR3 bases are TGTGCCACCGGCCGACCACAGTTCTTC.

The chain has TRBV28 and TRBJ2-4, with 7 bases lining up with TRBD1. This CDR3 comprises 15 residues. V lost 4 bases, J lost 5 bases, and 8 bases stayed unmatched. Germline CDR1 and CDR2: MDHEN and SYDVKM. As DNA, the CDR3 is TGTGCCAGCAGTTCACAGACAGGGTTCCAAAACATTCAGTACTTC. As protein: CASSSQTGFQNIQYF. The full variable domain, with the rest looked up from reference TRBV28 and TRBJ2-4, is DVKVTQSSRYLVKRTGEKVFLECVQDMDHENMFWYRQDPGLGLRLIYFSYDVKMKEKGDIPEGYSVSREKKERFSLILESASTNQTSMYLCASSSQTGFQNIQYFGAGTRLSVL.

The chain joins TRBV12-3 or TRBV12-4 to TRBJ1-3; D not resolved. V shed 6 bases and J shed 0 bases, with 12 bases lying between them. CDR3 length: 15 residues. CDR3 in amino acids: CASSPRSSSGNTIYF. CDR3 DNA sequence: TGTGCCAGCAGCCCCCGGTCGAGCTCTGGAAACACCATATATTTT.

The table lists this clonotype with a few counts. The J gene is TRBJ2-1, the V gene TRBV7-8; D possibly corresponds to TRBD2 (7 bases). V shed 2 bases and J shed 5 bases, with 13 bases lying between them. The length of the CDR3 is 15 residues. Germline V CDR1 and CDR2: SGHVS, FQNEAQ. The CDR3 DNA is TGTGCCAGCAGCTTAATCGCGGGGGCACACAATGAGCAGTTCTTC. Its protein product is CASSLIAGAHNEQFF.

In this sample, this clonotype turned up a few times. The DNA of the CDR3 is TGCGCCAGCACCAACAGGGGTTGGACTGAAGCTTTCTTT. Translation: CASTNRGWTEAFF. The V gene is TRBV5-1, the J gene TRBJ1-1; 7 bases match TRBD1. Germline V gene sequence: CDR1 SGHRS, CDR2 YFSETQ. This CDR3 spans 13 amino acids. V trimming: 6 bases; J trimming: 5 bases; junction bases outside the gene matches: 7.

This clonotype was counted ten times or more. The chain links TRBV7-3 to TRBJ2-1, with D possibly TRBD2 on 5 matching bases. Germline values: CDR1 SGHTA, CDR2 FQGTGA. Trimming removed 1 base at V and 10 bases at J, with 11 bases between. CDR3 length equals 13 residues. The CDR3 is CASSLSGEPEQFF. The CDR3 region has the DNA TGTGCCAGCAGCTTAAGTGGGGAGCCGGAGCAGTTCTTC.

This clonotype was picked up many times. CDR3 sequence (DNA): TGTGCCAGCAGTTTTCCAGGGGAGTCAGAGACCCAGTACTTC. It encodes CASSFPGESETQYF. This chain uses TRBV12-3 or TRBV12-4 with TRBJ2-5; maybe TRBD1 (6 bases). Trimming left V 3 bases short and J 4 bases short, with 12 bases between. The CDR3 spans 14 residues.

The sample holds many counts of this clonotype. The genes are TRBV15 and TRBJ2-7; TRBD1 is a possible D gene (6 bases). Germline values: CDR1 LNHNV, CDR2 YYDKDF (reference sequence). With 2 bases removed from V and 5 bases from J, the gap between germline ends came to 10 bases. There are 13 residues in the CDR3. The CDR3 sequence is CATSRLQGNEQYF. Written as DNA, the CDR3 is TGTGCCACCAGCAGACTACAGGGTAACGAGCAGTACTTC.

The chain is built from TRBV5-5 and TRBJ2-2; TRBD1 matches 7 bases. The CDR3 extends over 15 amino acids. V lost 4 bases and J lost 4; bases outside the gene matches: 7. The germline V gene has CDR1 SGHKS and CDR2 YYEKEE (reference sequence). The CDR3 DNA sequence: TGTGCCAGCAGCCGTGACAGGGAGCCCACCGGGGAGCTGTTTTTT. Encoded protein: CASSRDREPTGELFF.

The chain links TRBV20-1 to TRBJ1-1; D possibly corresponds to TRBD1 (6 bases). Germline V gene sequence: CDR1 DFQATT, CDR2 SNEGSKA (reference sequence). The length of the CDR3 is 13 residues. This CDR3 is CSGIWGQNTEAFF. The CDR3 DNA follows: TGCAGCGGTATATGGGGACAAAACACTGAAGCTTTCTTT.

This clonotype showed up just a few times. This chain connects TRBV12-3 or TRBV12-4 to TRBJ2-7; D unclear. With 5 bases removed from V and 5 bases from J, the gap between germline ends came to 10 bases. The CDR3 spans 12 residues. Here the CDR3 DNA reads TGTGCCAGCAGTGATGGCCGGCACGAGCAGTACGTC. Its translation: CASSDGRHEQYV.

The chain recombines TRBV5-5 with TRBJ1-5; TRBD1 matches 7 bases. V was pared by 2 bases and J by 4 bases, with 6 bases of the junction left unmatched. The CDR3 sequence is 15 residues long. Germline CDR1 and CDR2: SGHKS and YYEKEE (reference sequence). The CDR3 sequence is CASSFSLTGNQPQHF. DNA for the CDR3: TGTGCCAGCAGCTTCTCTTTGACAGGGAATCAGCCCCAGCATTTT.

This clonotype was observed at least ten times. The V and J genes are TRBV20-1 and TRBJ1-6; tentatively, D is TRBD1 (5 bases). V lost 5 bases to trimming and J lost 7 bases, with 12 bases between them. Germline V CDR1 and CDR2: DFQATT, SNEGSKA (reference sequence). CDR3 length equals 13 residues. The CDR3 DNA follows: TGCAGTGCTCCCGCCAGGGCAAATTCACCCCTCCACTTT. Its translation is CSAPARANSPLHF.

This clonotype has more than one count but fewer than ten. The chain joins TRBV4-3 to TRBJ2-3; TRBD1 matches at 9 bases. CDR3 size: 15 residues. Germline V gene lookup returns CDR1 LGHNA and CDR2 YSLEER. The V and J ends lost 4 bases and 3 bases, in that order; junction bases with no gene match: 5. Here the CDR3 reads CASSLRDRVTDTQYF. The CDR3 DNA follows: TGCGCCAGCAGCCTCCGGGACAGGGTAACAGATACGCAGTATTTT.